These 20 T cell receptor beta chains originate from one sample sequenced in a study of T cell clonality in common variable immunodeficiency. General study points: Reportedly, TCR beta sequences from common variable immunodeficiency showed fewer deletions and N-nucleotide insertions.

Their target antigens are unknown. Repertoires were generated with immunoSEQ multiplex PCR, while TCRdb's copy carries only in-frame clones and drops some. In total the sample includes tens of thousands of clones, none of them seen once. The material sequenced was peripheral blood mononuclear cells. These receptors came from a human donor with common variable immunodeficiency.

This clone was recorded many times. The read ends 3 residues early relative to the CDR3; the germline J gene fills the gap. The rearrangement uses TRBV2 and TRBJ1-5, with D maybe TRBD1 (5 bases). The V end was cut by 6 bases, the J end by 4 bases, with 19 bases between. This CDR3 has 16 residues. CDR1 and CDR2 from the germline V gene are SNHLY and FYNNEI. CDR3: CASRQGHRERNQPQHF. The sequenced part of the CDR3 DNA is TGTGCCAGCAGACAAGGACACCGAGAGCGAAATCAGCCC.

This clone ranks as medium-sized (0.01 to 0.1%). The read stops 3 residues short of the end of the CDR3; the missing end is completed from the germline J gene. The chain couples TRBV7-7 to TRBJ2-2; 10 bases line up with TRBD2. V trimming: 4 bases; J trimming: 2 bases; junction bases outside the gene matches: 1. This CDR3 is built from 15 residues. From germline, CDR1 is SSHAT and CDR2 FNYEAQ (reference sequence). Partial CDR3 DNA: TGTGCCAGCAGCTGGACTAGCGGTAACACCGGGGAG. Translated: CASSWTSGNTGE. The whole CDR3 sequence reads CASSWTSGNTGELFF.

In this sample, this clone turned up many times. The read stops 3 residues short of the end of the CDR3; the missing end is completed from the germline J gene. The chain links TRBV7-6 to TRBJ2-3; TRBD2 aligns across 9 bases. The trim removed 2 bases at V and 4 bases at J, leaving 7 bases unmatched. CDR3 length: 16 residues. Germline CDR1 and CDR2: SGHVS and FNYEAQ. Partial CDR3 DNA: TGTGCCAGCAGCTTATTAAAACTAGCGGGCCCAGATACG. Translating gives CASSLLKLAGPDT. In full, the CDR3 reads CASSLLKLAGPDTQYF.

This clone occurred many times. The read terminates 3 residues ahead of where the CDR3 ends, so the germline J gene completes it. The rearrangement joins TRBV5-6 to TRBJ1-1, with unresolved D. Trimming took off 0 bases at V and 3 bases at J, with 6 bases between the two ends. The CDR3 spans 13 residues. Germline V gives CDR1 SGHDT, CDR2 YYEEEE. The CDR3 DNA, read in part, is TGTGCCAGCAGCTTGGGTATGTACACTGAA. The encoded protein is CASSLGMYTE. In full, the CDR3 is CASSLGMYTEAFF.

This clone has ten or more counts. Read coverage stops 3 residues before the CDR3 terminus; the germline J gene supplies the remainder. This sequence joins TRBV14 and TRBJ2-7; D not resolved. Germline V CDR1 and CDR2: SGHDN, FVKESK. V lost 8 bases and J lost 2, with 10 bases in between. The CDR3 sequence is 12 residues long. CDR3: CASGSAAYEQYF. The covered CDR3 bases are TGTGCCAGCGGCTCGGCGGCCTACGAG.

This clone was observed many times. The CDR3 goes on 3 residues after the read ends, and that part is filled in from the germline J gene. The chain combines TRBV28 with TRBJ1-4, with 8 bases matching TRBD1. Trimming removed 3 bases from V and 8 bases from J; junction bases left unmatched: 11. Per the germline V gene, CDR1 is MDHEN and CDR2 is SYDVKM. This CDR3 has 16 amino acids. CDR3 protein: CASSFGPDRVTEKLFF. The sequenced CDR3 bases are TGTGCCAGCAGTTTTGGTCCGGACAGGGTCACAGAAAAA. The full variable domain, rest sourced from reference TRBV28 and TRBJ1-4, is DVKVTQSSRYLVKRTGEKVFLECVQDMDHENMFWYRQDPGLGLRLIYFSYDVKMKEKGDIPEGYSVSREKKERFSLILESASTNQTSMYLCASSFGPDRVTEKLFFGSGTQLSVL.

This clone was seen repeatedly, ten times or more. The read finishes 3 residues shy of the CDR3 end, and the germline J gene is used to complete it. The J gene is TRBJ2-1, the V gene TRBV19; TRBD1 matches at 9 bases. CDR3 length equals 15 residues. Losses at the gene ends were 5 bases for V and 3 bases for J; bases not matched to a gene: 5. Germline values: CDR1 LNHDA, CDR2 SQIVND (reference sequence). The chain's CDR3 is CASSWGGQGYNEQFF. The CDR3 bases that were read are TGTGCCAGTAGTTGGGGGGGACAGGGCTACAATGAG.

This clone was picked up many times. The read ends 3 residues shy of where the CDR3 ends; the end is completed using the germline J gene. The chain is built from TRBV2 and TRBJ1-4, with a weak D call TRBD1 (5 bases). This CDR3 region has 12 residues. Germline V lookup: CDR1 SNHLY, CDR2 FYNNEI. V lost 6 bases, J lost 8 bases, and 10 bases lay in between. The CDR3 reads CASSQGGEKLFF. The DNA read from the CDR3 is TGTGCCAGCAGCCAGGGCGGCGAAAAA.

This clone has at least ten counts. The read is 3 residues too short to cover the CDR3 end, so that end is filled in from the germline J gene. V usage is TRBV2 and J usage is TRBJ1-6, with unresolved D. V dropped 5 bases and J dropped 5 bases, with 4 bases sitting between them. The CDR3 is 12 amino acids. Germline V gives CDR1 SNHLY, CDR2 FYNNEI. CDR3 region: CASSSDNSPLHF. Incomplete CDR3 DNA: TGTGCCAGCAGTTCAGATAATTCACCC.

The table lists this clone with many counts. The read finishes 3 residues shy of the CDR3 end, and the germline J gene is used to complete it. The chain couples TRBV4-2 to TRBJ2-1; 8 positions match TRBD1. The V segment lost 2 bases and the J segment 6 bases; nucleotides outside the gene matches: 6. The CDR3 covers 15 residues. The germline V gene encodes CDR1 LGHNA and CDR2 YNFKEQ. The covered CDR3 bases are TGTGCCAGCAGCCAACCGGGGCAGGGGGCCAATGAG. Protein sequence: CASSQPGQGANE. The full CDR3 protein is CASSQPGQGANEQFF.

This clone was picked up many times. The CDR3 end lies 3 residues beyond the end of the read and is filled in from the germline J gene. This chain connects TRBV19 to TRBJ1-1; D gene ambiguous. The germline CDR1 and CDR2 sequences are LNHDA and SQIVND (reference sequence). Trimming took 5 bases from V and 5 from J, leaving 15 bases between them. The CDR3 extends over 14 amino acids. CDR3 in amino acids: CASSGYSGETEAFF. CDR3 bases read: TGTGCCAGTAGTGGGTACAGTGGAGAAACTGAA.

This clone was picked up many times. The read terminates 3 residues ahead of where the CDR3 ends, so the germline J gene completes it. The rearrangement joins TRBV20-1 to TRBJ1-2; possibly TRBD1 for D (5 bases). V lost 0 bases and J lost 6, with 14 bases in between. CDR3 size: 14 residues. Germline CDR1 reads DFQATT; CDR2 reads SNEGSKA (reference sequence). Incomplete CDR3 DNA: TGCAGTGCTAGAGATCACCAGGGATGGCATGGC. Its protein product is CSARDHQGWHG. The entire CDR3 sequence reads CSARDHQGWHGYTF.

At least ten counts were recorded for this clone. With the read ending 3 residues before the CDR3 end, the germline J gene is used to fill in that end. The genes are TRBV7-2 and TRBJ2-7; D gene unclear. The CDR3 spans 13 residues. V dropped 1 base and J dropped 4 bases, with 8 bases sitting between them. Germline V gives CDR1 SGHTA, CDR2 FQGNSA. The CDR3 DNA, read in part, is TGTGCCAGCAGCTTAGGACAAGTTTACGAG. Translation gives CASSLGQVYE. The complete CDR3 sequence is CASSLGQVYEQYF.

This clone was picked up many times. The read finishes 3 residues shy of the CDR3 end, and the germline J gene is used to complete it. V gene TRBV2 combines with J gene TRBJ2-1; 7 nucleotides line up with TRBD2. The germline CDR1 and CDR2 sequences are SNHLY and FYNNEI. Unmatched junction bases numbered 1, after V lost 4 bases and J lost 7 bases. The CDR3 is made up of 12 amino acids. The CDR3 here is CASSGGGNEQFF. CDR3 bases read: TGTGCCAGCAGTGGGGGGGGGAATGAG.

This clone was detected ten times or more. The read is 3 residues too short to cover the CDR3 end, so that end is filled in from the germline J gene. The rearrangement joins TRBV7-9 to TRBJ2-7; TRBD2 matches 8 bases. V was clipped by 5 bases and J by 5 bases; unmatched bases: 11. The CDR3 consists of 15 residues. Germline lookup yields CDR1 SEHNR and CDR2 FQNEAQ (reference sequence). The CDR3 spells CASSLREGGLNEQYF. The CDR3 bases that were read are TGTGCCAGCAGCCTCCGGGAGGGGGGGCTGAACGAG.

This clone has at least ten counts. Read sequence stops 3 residues before the CDR3 end, and the germline J gene provides the missing end. This chain connects TRBV6-2 or TRBV6-3 to TRBJ2-3, with D possibly TRBD2 on 6 matching bases. The CDR3 extends over 14 amino acids. The germline V and J ends were trimmed by 4 bases and 0 bases, with 8 bases remaining between them. Germline CDR1 reads MNHEY; CDR2 reads SVGEGT. The CDR3 sequence: CASSLAASTDTQYF. The part of the CDR3 DNA that was read is TGTGCCAGCAGTTTAGCGGCTAGCACAGATACG.

This clone has a count of ten or more. Read coverage stops 3 residues before the CDR3 terminus; the germline J gene supplies the remainder. V and J are TRBV2 and TRBJ2-5, with 9 nucleotides matching TRBD1. From germline, CDR1 is SNHLY and CDR2 FYNNEI. This CDR3 spans 14 amino acids. Germline trimming cut 9 bases from V and 3 bases from J; bases unmatched to any gene: 8. The CDR3 DNA, read in part, is TGTGCCAGAGGCCCCCGGACAGGGGAAGAGACC. Its protein product is CARGPRTGEET. The full CDR3 protein is CARGPRTGEETQYF.

This clone was counted ten times or more. Coverage ceases 3 residues before the CDR3 finishes, and the germline J gene fills in the end. This sequence joins TRBV7-6 and TRBJ2-7; D is unclear. The CDR3 has 12 amino acids. Germline V lookup: CDR1 SGHVS, CDR2 FNYEAQ. V lost 3 bases and J lost 6, with 9 bases in between. The part of the CDR3 DNA that was read is TGTGCCAGCAGCTTCTCGGGTGGCGAG. Translation gives CASSFSGGE. The entire CDR3 sequence reads CASSFSGGEQYF.

This clone showed up many times. The read comes to an end 3 residues before the CDR3 does, leaving the germline J gene to fill in the end. The chain couples TRBV7-9 to TRBJ2-3; D tentatively fits TRBD1 or TRBD2 (6 bases each). V lost 5 bases and J lost 1, with 13 bases in between. The CDR3 covers 15 residues. Germline lookup yields CDR1 SEHNR and CDR2 FQNEAQ (reference sequence). CDR3 sequence: CASSHVEGGTDTQYF. The sequenced CDR3 bases are TGTGCCAGCAGCCACGTGGAGGGGGGCACAGATACG.

This clone was picked up many times. The read terminates 3 residues before the CDR3 end, so the remaining end is supplied by the germline J gene. This rearrangement joins TRBV5-1 to TRBJ2-2; 7 bases align to TRBD2. Germline V gene data show CDR1 as SGHRS and CDR2 as YFSETQ. V lost 0 bases to trimming and J lost 4 bases; unmatched junction nucleotides: 9. The CDR3 is 17 amino acids. Incomplete CDR3 DNA: TGCGCCAGCAGCTTGGAATTTTCGGGGGGTAGCACCGGGGAG. This gives the protein CASSLEFSGGSTGE. The entire CDR3 protein is CASSLEFSGGSTGELFF.